The table lists the clone carrying this TCR beta chain with many counts. Its antigen remains unidentified. The sample belongs to a study of naive and memory T cell subsets. An oligonucleotide containing a UMI was ligated to the 3' end of TCR cDNA. Whole-blood samples were 2 to 2.5 ml of peripheral blood from healthy adult volunteers. Unsorted total RNA, roughly 1 to 1,100 ng, was DNase treated before reverse transcription. J lost 5 bases, V lost 4 bases, and 10 bases had no gene match. Per the germline V gene, CDR1 is LGHNA and CDR2 is YNFKEQ. CDR3 length: 15 residues. The SP2 primer and nested alpha and beta constant region primers amplified ligated cDNA in four rounds. Alpha and beta constant region primers primed reverse transcription for blood and skin samples. Using its own MiXCR run on the 5' RACE reads, TCRdb lists one record per CDR3 protein. The sample holds about 62,000 distinct CDR3 sequences, 8% seen once.

Notes on the study in general: TCR transcript changes with activation or differentiation may affect this RNA method.

The J gene is TRBJ1-1, the V gene TRBV4-2; 7 nucleotides align to TRBD1. The receptor's source is a female donor in good health. The chain's CDR3 is CASSLEQGQGTEAFF. CDR3 in DNA: TGTGCCAGCAGCCTTGAACAGGGGCAGGGTACTGAAGCTTTCTTT.